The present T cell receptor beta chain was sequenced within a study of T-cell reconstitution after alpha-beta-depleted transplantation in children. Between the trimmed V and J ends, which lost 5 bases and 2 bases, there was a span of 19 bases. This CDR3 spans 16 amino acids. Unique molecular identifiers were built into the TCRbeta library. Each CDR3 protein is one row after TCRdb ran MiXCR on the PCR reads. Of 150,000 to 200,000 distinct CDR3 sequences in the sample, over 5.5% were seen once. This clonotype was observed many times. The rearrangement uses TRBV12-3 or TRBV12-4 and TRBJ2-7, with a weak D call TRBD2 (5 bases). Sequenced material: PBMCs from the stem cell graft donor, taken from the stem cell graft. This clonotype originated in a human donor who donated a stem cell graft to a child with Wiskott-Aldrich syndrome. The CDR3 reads CASSPTDFFGPYEQYF. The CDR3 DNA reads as TGTGCCAGCAGTCCCACGGACTTTTTCGGCCCCTACGAGCAGTACTTC.